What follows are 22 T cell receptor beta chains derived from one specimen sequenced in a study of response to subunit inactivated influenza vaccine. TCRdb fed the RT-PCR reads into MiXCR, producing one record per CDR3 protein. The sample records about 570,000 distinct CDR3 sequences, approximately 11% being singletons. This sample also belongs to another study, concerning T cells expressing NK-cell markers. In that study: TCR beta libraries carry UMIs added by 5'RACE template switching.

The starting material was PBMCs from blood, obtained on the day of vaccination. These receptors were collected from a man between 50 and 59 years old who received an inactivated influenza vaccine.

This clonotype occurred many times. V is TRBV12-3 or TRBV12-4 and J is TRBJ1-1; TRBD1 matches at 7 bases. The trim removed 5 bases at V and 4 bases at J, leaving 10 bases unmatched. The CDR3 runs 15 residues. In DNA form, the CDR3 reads TGTGCCAGCAGTCCGGGACAGCCTCGGGGCACTGAAGCTTTCTTT. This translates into CASSPGQPRGTEAFF.

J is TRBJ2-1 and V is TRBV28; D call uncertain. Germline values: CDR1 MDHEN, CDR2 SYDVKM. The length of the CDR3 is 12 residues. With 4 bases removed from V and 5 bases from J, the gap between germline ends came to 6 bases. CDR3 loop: CASSWADNEQFF. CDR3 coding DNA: TGTGCCAGCAGTTGGGCAGACAATGAGCAGTTCTTC.

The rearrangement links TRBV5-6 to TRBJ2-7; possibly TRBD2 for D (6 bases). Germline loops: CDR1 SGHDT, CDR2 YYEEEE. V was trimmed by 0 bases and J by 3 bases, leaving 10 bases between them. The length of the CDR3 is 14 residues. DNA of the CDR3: TGTGCCAGCAGCTTGGGATTGGGACTCTACGAGCAGTACTTC. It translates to CASSLGLGLYEQYF. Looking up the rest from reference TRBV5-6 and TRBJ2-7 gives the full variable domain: DAGVTQSPTHLIKTRGQQVTLRCSPKSGHDTVSWYQQALGQGPQFIFQYYEEEERQRGNFPDRFSGHQFPNYSSELNVNALLLGDSALYLCASSLGLGLYEQYFGPGTRLTVT.

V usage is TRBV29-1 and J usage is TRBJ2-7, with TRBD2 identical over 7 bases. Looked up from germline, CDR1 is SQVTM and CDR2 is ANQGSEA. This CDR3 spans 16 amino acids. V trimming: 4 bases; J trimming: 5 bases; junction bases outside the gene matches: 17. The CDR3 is CSVGPAGLAGLNEQYF. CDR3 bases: TGCAGCGTTGGTCCCGCAGGATTAGCGGGTCTAAACGAGCAGTACTTC.

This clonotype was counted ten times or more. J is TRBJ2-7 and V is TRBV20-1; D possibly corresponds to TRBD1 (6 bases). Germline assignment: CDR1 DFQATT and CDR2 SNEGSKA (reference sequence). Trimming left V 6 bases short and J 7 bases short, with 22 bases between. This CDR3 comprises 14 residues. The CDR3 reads CSATPPGHSEEQYF. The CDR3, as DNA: TGCAGTGCAACCCCCCCGGGACATTCCGAAGAGCAGTACTTC.

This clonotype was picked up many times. Here the CDR3 reads CASASFWGDEQYF. The CDR3 DNA sequence: TGTGCTTCCGCCTCCTTCTGGGGGGACGAGCAGTACTTC. The V call is TRBV12-3 or TRBV12-4, the J call TRBJ2-7, with D possibly being TRBD2 (6 bases). This CDR3 is 13 amino acids long.

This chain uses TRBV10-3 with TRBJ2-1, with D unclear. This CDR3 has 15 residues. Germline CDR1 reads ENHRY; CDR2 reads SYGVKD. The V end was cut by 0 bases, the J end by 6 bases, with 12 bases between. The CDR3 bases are TGTGCCATCAGTGAGTCGGGTCGGACCTCCAATGAGCAGTTCTTC. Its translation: CAISESGRTSNEQFF.

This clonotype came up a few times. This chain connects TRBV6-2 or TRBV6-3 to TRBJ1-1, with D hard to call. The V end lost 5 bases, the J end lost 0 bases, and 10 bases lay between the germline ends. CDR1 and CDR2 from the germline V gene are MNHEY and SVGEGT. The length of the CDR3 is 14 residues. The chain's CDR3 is CASSTNTVNTEAFF. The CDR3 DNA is TGTGCCAGCAGTACGAACACAGTGAACACTGAAGCTTTCTTT.

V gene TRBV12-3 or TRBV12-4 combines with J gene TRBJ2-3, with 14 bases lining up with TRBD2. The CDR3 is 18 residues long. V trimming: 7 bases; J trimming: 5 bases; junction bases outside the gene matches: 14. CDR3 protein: CASIPPLRTSGRQDTQYF. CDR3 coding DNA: TGTGCCAGCATTCCACCCCTGCGGACTAGCGGGAGGCAAGATACGCAGTATTTT.

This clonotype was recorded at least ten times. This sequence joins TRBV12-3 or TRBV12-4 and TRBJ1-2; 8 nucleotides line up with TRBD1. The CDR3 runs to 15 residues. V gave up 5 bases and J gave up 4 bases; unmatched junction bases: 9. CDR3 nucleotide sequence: TGTGCCAGCAGTCGTGATCCGGGACAGGTCTATGGCTACACCTTC. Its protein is CASSRDPGQVYGYTF.

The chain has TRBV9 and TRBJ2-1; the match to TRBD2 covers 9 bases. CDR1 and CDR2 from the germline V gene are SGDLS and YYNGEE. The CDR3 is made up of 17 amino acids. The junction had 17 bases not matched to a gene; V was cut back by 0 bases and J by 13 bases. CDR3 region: CASSVEPRLAGSNLQFF. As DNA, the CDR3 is TGTGCCAGCAGCGTAGAACCCCGTCTAGCGGGGAGTAACCTCCAGTTCTTC.

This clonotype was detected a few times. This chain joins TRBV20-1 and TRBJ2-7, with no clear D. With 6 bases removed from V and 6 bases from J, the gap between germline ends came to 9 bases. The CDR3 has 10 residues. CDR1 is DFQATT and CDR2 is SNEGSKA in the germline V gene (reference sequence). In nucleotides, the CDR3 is TGCAGTGCCCATTTAGGCGAGCAGTACTTC. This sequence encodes CSAHLGEQYF.

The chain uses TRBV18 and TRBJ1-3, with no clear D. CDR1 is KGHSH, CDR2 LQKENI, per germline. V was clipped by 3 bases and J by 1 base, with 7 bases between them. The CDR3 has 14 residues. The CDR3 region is CASSPQVSGNTIYF. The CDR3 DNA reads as TGTGCCAGCTCACCCCAAGTATCTGGAAACACCATATATTTT.

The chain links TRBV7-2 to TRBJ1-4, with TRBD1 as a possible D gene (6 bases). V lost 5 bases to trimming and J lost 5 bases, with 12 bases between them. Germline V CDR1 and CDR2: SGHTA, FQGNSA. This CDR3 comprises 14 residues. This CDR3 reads CASSHGQSNEKLFF. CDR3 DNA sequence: TGTGCCAGCAGCCACGGACAGAGCAATGAAAAACTGTTTTTT.

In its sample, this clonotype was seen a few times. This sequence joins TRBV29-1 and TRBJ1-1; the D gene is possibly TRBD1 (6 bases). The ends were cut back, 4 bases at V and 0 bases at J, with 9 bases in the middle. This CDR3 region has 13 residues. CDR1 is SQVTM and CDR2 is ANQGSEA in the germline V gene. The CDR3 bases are TGCAGCGTTGCCAGGGGCTTGAACACTGAAGCTTTCTTT. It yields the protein CSVARGLNTEAFF.

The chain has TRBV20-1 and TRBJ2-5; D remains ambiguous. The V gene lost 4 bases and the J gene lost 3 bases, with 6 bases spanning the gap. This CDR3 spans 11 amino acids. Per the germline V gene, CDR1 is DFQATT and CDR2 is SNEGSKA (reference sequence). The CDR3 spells CSATTEETQYF. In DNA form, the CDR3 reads TGCAGTGCTACCACCGAAGAGACCCAGTACTTC.

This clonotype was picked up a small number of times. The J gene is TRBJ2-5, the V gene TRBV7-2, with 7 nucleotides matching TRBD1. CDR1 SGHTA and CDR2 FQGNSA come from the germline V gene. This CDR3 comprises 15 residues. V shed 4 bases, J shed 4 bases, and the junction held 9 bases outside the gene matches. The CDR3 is CASSSVGQFTETQYF. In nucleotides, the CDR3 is TGTGCCAGCAGCTCAGTGGGACAGTTTACAGAGACCCAGTACTTC.

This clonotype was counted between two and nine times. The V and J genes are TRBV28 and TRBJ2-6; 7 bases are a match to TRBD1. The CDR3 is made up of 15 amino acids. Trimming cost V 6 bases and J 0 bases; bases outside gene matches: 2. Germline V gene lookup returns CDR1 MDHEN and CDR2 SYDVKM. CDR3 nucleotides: TGTGCCAGCAGAACAGGGGCCTCTGGGGCCAACGTCCTGACTTTC. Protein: CASRTGASGANVLTF.

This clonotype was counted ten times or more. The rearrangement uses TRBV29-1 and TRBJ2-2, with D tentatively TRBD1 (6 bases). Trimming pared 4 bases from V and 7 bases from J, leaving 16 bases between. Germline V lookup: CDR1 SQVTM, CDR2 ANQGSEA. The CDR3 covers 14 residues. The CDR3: CSVANAGAVGELFF. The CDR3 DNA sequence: TGCAGCGTTGCTAACGCAGGGGCCGTCGGGGAGCTGTTTTTT.

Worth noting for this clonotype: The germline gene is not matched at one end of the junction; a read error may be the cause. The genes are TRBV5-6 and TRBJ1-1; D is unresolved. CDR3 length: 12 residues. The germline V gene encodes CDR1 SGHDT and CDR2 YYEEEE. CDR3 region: CASSLGNAEAFF. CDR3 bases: TGTGCCAGCAGCTTGGGGAACGCTGAAGCTTTCTTT.

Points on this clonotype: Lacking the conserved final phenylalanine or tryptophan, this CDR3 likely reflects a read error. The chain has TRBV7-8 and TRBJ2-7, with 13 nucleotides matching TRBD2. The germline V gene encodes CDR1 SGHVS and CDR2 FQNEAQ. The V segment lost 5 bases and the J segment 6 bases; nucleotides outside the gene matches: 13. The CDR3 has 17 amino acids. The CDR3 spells CASSPHPATSGRGEQYL. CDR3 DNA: TGTGCCAGCAGCCCACACCCAGCTACTAGCGGGAGGGGCGAGCAGTACCTC.

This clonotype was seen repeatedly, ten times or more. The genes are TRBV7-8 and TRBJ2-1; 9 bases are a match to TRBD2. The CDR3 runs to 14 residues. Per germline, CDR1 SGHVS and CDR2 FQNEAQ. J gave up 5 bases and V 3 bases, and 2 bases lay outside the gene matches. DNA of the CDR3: TGTGCCAGCAGCTTCGGACTAGCGCACAATGAGCAGTTCTTC. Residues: CASSFGLAHNEQFF.